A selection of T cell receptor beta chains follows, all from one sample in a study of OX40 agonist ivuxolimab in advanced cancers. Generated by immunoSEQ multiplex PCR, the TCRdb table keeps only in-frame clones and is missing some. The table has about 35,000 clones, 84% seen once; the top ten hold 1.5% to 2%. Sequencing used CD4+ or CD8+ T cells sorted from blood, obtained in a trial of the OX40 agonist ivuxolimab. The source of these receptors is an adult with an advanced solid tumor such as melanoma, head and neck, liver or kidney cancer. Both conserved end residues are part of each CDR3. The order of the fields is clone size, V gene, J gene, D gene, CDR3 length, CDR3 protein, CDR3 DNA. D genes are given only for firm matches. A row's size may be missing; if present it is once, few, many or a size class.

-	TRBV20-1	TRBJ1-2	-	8	CRPYGYTF	TGCAGGCCATATGGCTACACCTTC
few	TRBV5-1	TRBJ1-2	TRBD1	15	CASSSPGQANYGYTF	TGCGCCAGCAGCTCGCCGGGACAGGCTAACTATGGCTACACCTTC
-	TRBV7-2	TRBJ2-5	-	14	CASSLKGIQETQYF	TGTGCCAGCAGCTTAAAGGGCATTCAAGAGACCCAGTACTTC
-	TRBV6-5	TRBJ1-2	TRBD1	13	CASKPGQGPGYTF	TGTGCCAGCAAACCTGGACAGGGACCTGGCTACACCTTC
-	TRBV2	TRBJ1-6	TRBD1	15	CASSVMDRVGSPLHF	TGTGCCAGCAGTGTAATGGACAGGGTGGGGTCACCCCTCCACTTT
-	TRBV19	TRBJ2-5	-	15	CASSMWGSRQETQYF	TGTGCCAGTAGTATGTGGGGTTCTAGGCAAGAGACCCAGTACTTC
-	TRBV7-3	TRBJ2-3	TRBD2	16	CASSPGASGRADTQYF	TGTGCCAGCAGCCCAGGAGCTAGCGGGAGAGCAGATACGCAGTATTTT
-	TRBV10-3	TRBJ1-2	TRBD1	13	CAISVTGGRSYTF	TGTGCCATCAGTGTGACAGGGGGCCGAAGCTACACCTTC
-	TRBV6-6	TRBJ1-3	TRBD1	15	CASSPRGIDGNTIYF	TGTGCCAGCAGCCCCAGGGGGATAGACGGAAACACCATATATTTT
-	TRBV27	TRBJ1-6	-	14	CASGPDLRGAPLHF	TGTGCCAGCGGCCCGGACCTACGCGGCGCACCCCTCCACTTT
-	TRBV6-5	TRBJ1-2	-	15	CASSLWGTGSNGYTF	TGTGCCAGCAGTCTCTGGGGCACAGGGTCGAATGGCTACACCTTC
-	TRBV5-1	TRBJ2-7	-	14	CASSLDRAEREQYF	TGCGCCAGCAGCTTGGACAGGGCCGAGCGCGAGCAGTACTTC
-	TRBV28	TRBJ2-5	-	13	CASSTPTIGFQYF	TGTGCCAGCAGTACCCCTACGATCGGGTTTCAGTACTTC
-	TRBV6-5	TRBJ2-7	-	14	CASSYSRDSYEQYF	TGTGCCAGCAGTTACTCACGGGATTCCTACGAGCAGTACTTC
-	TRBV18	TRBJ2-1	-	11	CASSPGTDPIF	TGTGCCAGCTCACCGGGGACGGACCCTATCTTC
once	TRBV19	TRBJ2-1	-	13	CASRGIAYNEQFF	TGTGCCAGTCGGGGTATCGCCTACAATGAGCAGTTCTTC
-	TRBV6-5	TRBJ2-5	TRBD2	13	CASMRGGRETQYF	TGTGCCAGCATGCGGGGGGGCCGAGAGACCCAGTACTTC
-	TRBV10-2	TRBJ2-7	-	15	CASSESAGSYREQYF	TGCGCCAGCAGTGAGTCGGCCGGGAGCTATCGCGAGCAGTACTTC
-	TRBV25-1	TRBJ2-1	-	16	CASSEYGQSSYNEQFF	TGTGCCAGCAGTGAATACGGACAAAGCTCCTACAATGAGCAGTTCTTC
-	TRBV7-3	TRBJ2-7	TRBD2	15	CASSPGTSGTHEQYF	TGTGCCAGCAGCCCAGGGACTAGCGGGACCCACGAGCAGTACTTC
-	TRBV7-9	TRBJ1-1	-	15	CASSPPSGGAVVAFF	TGTGCCAGCAGCCCTCCCTCGGGGGGCGCGGTTGTAGCTTTCTTT
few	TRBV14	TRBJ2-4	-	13	CASSQGLTNIQYF	TGTGCCAGCAGCCAAGGTCTGACGAACATTCAGTACTTC
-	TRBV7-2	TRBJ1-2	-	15	CASSLSPAQLYGYTF	TGTGCCAGCAGCTTATCGCCGGCACAGCTCTATGGCTACACCTTC
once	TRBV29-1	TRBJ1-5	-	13	CSVEGGSNQPQHF	TGCAGCGTTGAGGGAGGCAGCAATCAGCCCCAGCATTTT
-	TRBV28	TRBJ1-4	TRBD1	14	CASRNRGTNEKLFF	TGTGCCAGCAGAAACAGGGGCACTAATGAAAAACTGTTTTTT
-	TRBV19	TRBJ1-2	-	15	CASSAPGTVPYGYTF	TGTGCCAGTAGTGCTCCCGGGACGGTCCCCTATGGCTACACCTTC
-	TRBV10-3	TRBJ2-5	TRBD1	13	CATQDRNQETQYF	TGTGCCACCCAGGACAGGAACCAAGAGACCCAGTACTTC
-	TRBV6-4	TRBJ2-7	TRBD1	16	CASSAPLRQGVYEQYF	TGTGCCAGCAGTGCCCCCTTACGGCAGGGGGTCTACGAGCAGTACTTC
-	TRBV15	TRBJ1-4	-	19	CATSRDSPRLRGSYEKLFF	TGTGCCACCAGCAGAGACTCTCCTAGACTAAGGGGTTCGTATGAAAAACTGTTTTTT
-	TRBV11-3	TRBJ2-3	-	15	CASSPGALAADTQYF	TGTGCCAGCAGCCCCGGGGCCCTCGCGGCAGATACGCAGTATTTT
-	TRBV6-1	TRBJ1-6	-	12	CASSEGGGPLHF	TGTGCCAGCAGTGAAGGCGGGGGGCCCCTCCACTTT
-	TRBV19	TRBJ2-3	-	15	CASSRSYTSTDTQYF	TGTGCCAGTAGTCGTTCGTATACTAGCACAGATACGCAGTATTTT
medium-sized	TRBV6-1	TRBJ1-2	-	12	CASSEAGYGYTF	TGTGCCAGCAGTGAAGCAGGGTATGGCTACACCTTC
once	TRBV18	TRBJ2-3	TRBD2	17	CASSPPGLAGTTDTQYF	TGTGCCAGCTCACCACCTGGACTAGCGGGTACCACAGATACGCAGTATTTT
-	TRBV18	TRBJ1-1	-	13	CASSASGSTEAFF	TGTGCCAGCTCTGCTTCGGGTTCCACTGAAGCTTTCTTT
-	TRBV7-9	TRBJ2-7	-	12	CASSDTGPEQYF	TGTGCCAGCAGCGACACGGGGCCCGAGCAGTACTTC
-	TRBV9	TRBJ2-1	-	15	CASSALTGSYNEQFF	TGTGCCAGCAGTGCCCTTACGGGCTCCTACAATGAGCAGTTCTTC
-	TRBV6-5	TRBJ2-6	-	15	CASGMGSSGANVLTF	TGTGCCAGCGGGATGGGGAGCTCTGGGGCCAACGTCCTGACTTTC
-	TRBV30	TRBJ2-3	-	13	CASRDRFTDTQYF	TGTGCCTCCCGAGACAGGTTCACAGATACGCAGTATTTT
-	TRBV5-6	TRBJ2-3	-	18	CASSLGVGLGSSPDTQYF	TGTGCCAGCAGCTTGGGTGTGGGCTTAGGGTCAAGCCCAGATACGCAGTATTTT
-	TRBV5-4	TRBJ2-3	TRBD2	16	CASSLRSGGVTDTQYF	TGTGCCAGCAGCTTGCGGAGCGGGGGGGTAACAGATACGCAGTATTTT
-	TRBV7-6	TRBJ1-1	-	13	CASSSTGLTEAFF	TGTGCCAGCAGCTCCACGGGGCTCACTGAAGCTTTCTTT
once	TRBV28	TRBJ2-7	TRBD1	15	CASSTVGQGSYEQYF	TGTGCCAGCAGCACCGTTGGACAGGGGTCCTACGAGCAGTACTTC
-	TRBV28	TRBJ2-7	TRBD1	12	CATTDRVYEQYF	TGTGCCACTACGGACAGGGTTTACGAGCAGTACTTC
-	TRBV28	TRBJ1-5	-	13	CASSLDSNQPQHF	TGTGCCAGCAGCTTGGACAGTAATCAGCCCCAGCATTTT
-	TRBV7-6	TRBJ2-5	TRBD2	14	CAIEGGAGKETQYF	TGTGCCATAGAGGGAGGAGCGGGGAAAGAGACCCAGTACTTC
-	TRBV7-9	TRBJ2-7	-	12	CASSLKGYEQYF	TGTGCCAGCAGCTTAAAGGGGTACGAGCAGTACTTC